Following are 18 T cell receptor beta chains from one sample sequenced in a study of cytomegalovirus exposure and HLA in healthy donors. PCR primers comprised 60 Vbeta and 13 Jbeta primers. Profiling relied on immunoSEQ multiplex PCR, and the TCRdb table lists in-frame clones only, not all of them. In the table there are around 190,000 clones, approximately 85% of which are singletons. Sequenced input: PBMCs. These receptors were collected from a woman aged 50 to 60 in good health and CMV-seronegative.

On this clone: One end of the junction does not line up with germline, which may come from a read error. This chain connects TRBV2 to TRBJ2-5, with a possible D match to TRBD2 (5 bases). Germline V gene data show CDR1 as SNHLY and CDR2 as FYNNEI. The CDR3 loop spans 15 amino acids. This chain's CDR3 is CANSFQRAGGETQYF. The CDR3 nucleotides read TGTGCCAACAGTTTTCAGAGGGCCGGCGGGGAGACCCAGTACTTC.

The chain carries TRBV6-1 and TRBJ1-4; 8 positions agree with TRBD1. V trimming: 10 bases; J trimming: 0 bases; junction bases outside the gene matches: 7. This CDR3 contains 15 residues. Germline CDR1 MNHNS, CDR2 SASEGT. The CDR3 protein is CAIRTGLTTNEKLFF. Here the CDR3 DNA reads TGTGCCATCAGGACAGGGCTAACAACTAATGAAAAACTGTTTTTT.

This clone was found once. The CDR3 protein is CASSYSGVVLEGGYTF. The CDR3 DNA is TGTGCCAGCAGTTACTCGGGTGTGGTGTTGGAGGGGGGCTACACCTTC. The V and J genes are TRBV6-5 and TRBJ1-2, with D possibly TRBD1 on 5 matching bases. This CDR3 contains 16 residues. With 0 bases removed from V and 8 bases from J, the gap between germline ends came to 19 bases. Germline V CDR1 and CDR2: MNHEY, SVGAGI.

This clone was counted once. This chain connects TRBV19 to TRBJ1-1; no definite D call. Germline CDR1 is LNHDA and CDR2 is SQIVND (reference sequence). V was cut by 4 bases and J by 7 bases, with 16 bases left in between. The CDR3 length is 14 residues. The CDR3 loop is CASSTAGRTNEAFF. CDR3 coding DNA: TGTGCCAGTAGTACCGCGGGCCGGACTAATGAAGCTTTCTTT.

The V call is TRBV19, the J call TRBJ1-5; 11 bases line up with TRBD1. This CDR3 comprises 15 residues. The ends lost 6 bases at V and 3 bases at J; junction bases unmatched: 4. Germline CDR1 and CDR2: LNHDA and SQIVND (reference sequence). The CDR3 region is CASSSDRGLNQPQHF. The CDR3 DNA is TGTGCCAGTAGCTCGGACAGGGGGCTCAATCAGCCCCAGCATTTT.

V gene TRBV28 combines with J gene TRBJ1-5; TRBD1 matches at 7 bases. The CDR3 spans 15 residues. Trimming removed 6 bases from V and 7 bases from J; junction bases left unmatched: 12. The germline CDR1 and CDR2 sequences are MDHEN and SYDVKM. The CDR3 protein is CASRKLGGSWQPQHF. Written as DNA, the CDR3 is TGTGCCAGCAGAAAACTAGGGGGCTCCTGGCAGCCCCAGCATTTT. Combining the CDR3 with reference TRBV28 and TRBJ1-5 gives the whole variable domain DVKVTQSSRYLVKRTGEKVFLECVQDMDHENMFWYRQDPGLGLRLIYFSYDVKMKEKGDIPEGYSVSREKKERFSLILESASTNQTSMYLCASRKLGGSWQPQHFGDGTRLSIL.

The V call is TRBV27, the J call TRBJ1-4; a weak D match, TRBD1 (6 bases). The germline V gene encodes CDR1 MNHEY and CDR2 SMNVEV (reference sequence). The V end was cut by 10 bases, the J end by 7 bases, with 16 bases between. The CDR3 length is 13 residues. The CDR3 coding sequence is TGTGCCACCGGGACGGGGGGCAGTGAAAAACTGTTTTTT. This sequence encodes CATGTGGSEKLFF.

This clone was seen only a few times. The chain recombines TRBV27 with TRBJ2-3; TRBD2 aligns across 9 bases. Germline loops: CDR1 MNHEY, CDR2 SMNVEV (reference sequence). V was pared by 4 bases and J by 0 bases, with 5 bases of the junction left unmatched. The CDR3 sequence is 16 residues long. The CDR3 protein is CASSSTSGSSTDTQYF. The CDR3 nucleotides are TGTGCCAGCAGTTCGACTAGCGGTTCGAGCACAGATACGCAGTATTTT.

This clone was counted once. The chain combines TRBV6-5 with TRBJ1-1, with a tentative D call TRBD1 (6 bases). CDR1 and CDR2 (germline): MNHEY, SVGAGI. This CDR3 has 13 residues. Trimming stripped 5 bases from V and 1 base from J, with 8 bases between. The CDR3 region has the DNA TGTGCCAGCAGTAAACAGGGGAACACTGAAGCTTTCTTT. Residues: CASSKQGNTEAFF.

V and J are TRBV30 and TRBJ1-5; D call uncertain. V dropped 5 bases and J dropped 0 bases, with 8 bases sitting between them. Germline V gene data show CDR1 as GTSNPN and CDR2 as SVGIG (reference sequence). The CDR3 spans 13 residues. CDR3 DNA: TGTGCCTGGGGGCTTACTAGCAATCAGCCCCAGCATTTT. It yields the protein CAWGLTSNQPQHF.

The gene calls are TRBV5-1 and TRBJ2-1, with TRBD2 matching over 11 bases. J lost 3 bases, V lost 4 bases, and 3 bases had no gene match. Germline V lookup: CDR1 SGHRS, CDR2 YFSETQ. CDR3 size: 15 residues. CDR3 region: CASSRGLADYNEQFF. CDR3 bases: TGCGCCAGCAGCAGGGGACTAGCGGACTACAATGAGCAGTTCTTC. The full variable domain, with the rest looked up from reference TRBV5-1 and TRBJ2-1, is KAGVTQTPRYLIKTRGQQVTLSCSPISGHRSVSWYQQTPGQGLQFLFEYFSETQRNKGNFPGRFSGRQFSNSRSEMNVSTLELGDSALYLCASSRGLADYNEQFFGPGTRLTVL.

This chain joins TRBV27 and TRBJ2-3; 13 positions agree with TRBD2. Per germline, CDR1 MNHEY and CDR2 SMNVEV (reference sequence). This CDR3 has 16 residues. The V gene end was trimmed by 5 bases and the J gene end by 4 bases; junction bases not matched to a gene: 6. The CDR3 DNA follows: TGTGCCAGCAGTACTACTAGCGGGAGGGCCGCAGATACGCAGTATTTT. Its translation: CASSTTSGRAADTQYF.

Here the CDR3 DNA reads TGTGCCAGCAGTGCCCGGGACAGGGGACTTTATGGCTACACCTTC. Residues: CASSARDRGLYGYTF. V usage is TRBV6-1 and J usage is TRBJ1-2; TRBD1 agrees at 10 bases. V trimming: 4 bases; J trimming: 5 bases; junction bases outside the gene matches: 7. There are 15 residues in the CDR3. Looked up from germline, CDR1 is MNHNS and CDR2 is SASEGT.

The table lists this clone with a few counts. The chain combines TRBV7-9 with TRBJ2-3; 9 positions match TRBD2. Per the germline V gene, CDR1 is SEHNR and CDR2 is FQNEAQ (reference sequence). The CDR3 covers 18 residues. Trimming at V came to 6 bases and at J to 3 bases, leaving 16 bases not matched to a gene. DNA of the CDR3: TGTGCCAGCAGGTCCGGGCTAGCGGGGAAGATATGGACAGATACGCAGTATTTT. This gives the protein CASRSGLAGKIWTDTQYF.

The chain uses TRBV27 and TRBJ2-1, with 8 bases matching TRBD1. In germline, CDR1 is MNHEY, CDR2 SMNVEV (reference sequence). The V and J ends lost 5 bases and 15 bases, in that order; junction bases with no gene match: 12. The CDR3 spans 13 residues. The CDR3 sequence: CASSAYTQGARFF. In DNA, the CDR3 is TGTGCCAGCAGTGCATATACCCAGGGGGCTCGGTTCTTC.

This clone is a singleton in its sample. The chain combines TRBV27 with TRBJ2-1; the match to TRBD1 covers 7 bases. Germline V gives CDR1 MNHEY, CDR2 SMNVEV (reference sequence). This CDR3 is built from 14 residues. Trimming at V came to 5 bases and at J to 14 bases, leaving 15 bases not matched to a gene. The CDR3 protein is CASSPPPRDSNKFF. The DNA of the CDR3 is TGTGCCAGCAGTCCGCCGCCCCGGGACAGCAATAAGTTCTTC.

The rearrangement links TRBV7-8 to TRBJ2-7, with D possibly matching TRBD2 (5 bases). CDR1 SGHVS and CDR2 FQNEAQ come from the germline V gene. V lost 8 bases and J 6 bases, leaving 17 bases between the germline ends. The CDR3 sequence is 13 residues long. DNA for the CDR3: TGTGCCAGCGGACTCCTAGTTCAAGGCGAGCAGTACTTC. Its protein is CASGLLVQGEQYF.

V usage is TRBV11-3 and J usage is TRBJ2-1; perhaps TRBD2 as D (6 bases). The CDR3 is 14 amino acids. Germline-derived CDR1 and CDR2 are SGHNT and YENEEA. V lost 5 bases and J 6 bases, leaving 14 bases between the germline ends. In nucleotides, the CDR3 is TGTGCCAGCAGCCCCAAACGGAGGGCCAATGAGCAGTTCTTC. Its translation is CASSPKRRANEQFF.